The 30 T cell receptor beta chains presented below share a single source sample, sequenced in a study of blood T cells in healthy people across ages. For the second PCR, which ran for about 6 to 11 cycles, a sample-barcoded 5' primer and a J-beta primer mix were used. TCRdb ran MiXCR on the 5' RACE reads and lists one entry per CDR3 protein. The table records 1.5 million to 2 million distinct CDR3 sequences, roughly 27% of them present only once. The specimen sequenced was blood. These receptors came from a woman aged 30 to 39 in good health.

In its sample, this clonotype was seen a few times. The chain links TRBV10-3 to TRBJ2-7; 7 nucleotides align to TRBD1. V dropped 6 bases and J dropped 3; count of bases not matched to a gene: 8. The CDR3 totals 14 residues. The germline V gene has CDR1 ENHRY and CDR2 SYGVKD. The CDR3 is CAISGDSQDYEQYF. CDR3 in DNA: TGTGCCATCAGCGGGGACAGCCAAGACTACGAGCAGTACTTC.

With respect to this clonotype: A much larger clone lies a single base off, so this may be a read error. The chain links TRBV5-1 to TRBJ2-1, with D unresolved. This CDR3 region has 15 residues. Germline V gives CDR1 SGHRS, CDR2 YFSETQ. The V gene lost 0 bases and the J gene lost 5 bases, with 12 bases spanning the gap. The CDR3 loop is CASSLVASLHNEQFF. In nucleotides, the CDR3 is TGCGCCAGCAGCTTGGTGGCTTCACTCCACAATGAGCAGTTCTTC.

This clonotype has a handful of counts. The chain couples TRBV20-1 to TRBJ2-7; TRBD2 is a possible D gene (6 bases). V was pared by 1 base and J by 7 bases, with 17 bases between. The germline V gene encodes CDR1 DFQATT and CDR2 SNEGSKA (reference sequence). This CDR3 is 14 amino acids long. CDR3 in amino acids: CSARGPEGMEEQYF. The CDR3 nucleotides are TGCAGTGCTAGAGGCCCGGAGGGCATGGAGGAGCAGTACTTC.

This chain's CDR3 is CASRPRTGGPDTQYF. The DNA for the CDR3 is TGTGCCAGCAGGCCCAGGACAGGGGGCCCAGATACGCAGTATTTT. The chain combines TRBV6-1 with TRBJ2-3, with 11 bases lining up with TRBD1. J lost 4 bases, V lost 6 bases, and 6 bases had no gene match. Germline assignment: CDR1 MNHNS and CDR2 SASEGT. The CDR3 contains 15 residues.

This clonotype was found many times. V usage is TRBV2 and J usage is TRBJ2-3; D is unclear. There are 12 residues in the CDR3. Per the germline V gene, CDR1 is SNHLY and CDR2 is FYNNEI. Trimming took off 7 bases at V and 1 base at J, with 6 bases between the two ends. In DNA, the CDR3 is TGTGCCAGCAATATAGGCACAGATACGCAGTATTTT. Translated: CASNIGTDTQYF.

This sequence joins TRBV5-1 and TRBJ2-3; tentative D call: TRBD1 (6 bases). The V and J ends lost 3 bases and 1 base respectively, with 12 bases between them. Germline V lookup: CDR1 SGHRS, CDR2 YFSETQ. CDR3 length equals 15 residues. DNA of the CDR3: TGCGCCAGCAGCTGGGGGCCAGAGGGCACAGATACGCAGTATTTT. Translated: CASSWGPEGTDTQYF.

This clonotype was seen a handful of times. The chain couples TRBV20-1 to TRBJ2-3; 9 nucleotides agree with TRBD2. With 6 bases clipped from V and 6 bases from J, the junction kept 4 bases outside the gene matches. Germline CDR1 and CDR2: DFQATT and SNEGSKA (reference sequence). The CDR3 sequence is 12 residues long. The CDR3 protein is CSARTSVDTQYF. The CDR3 DNA reads TGCAGTGCCAGGACTAGCGTGGATACGCAGTATTTT.

V and J are TRBV6-5 and TRBJ2-7, with TRBD2 matching over 11 bases. The junction had 6 bases not matched to a gene; V was cut back by 3 bases and J by 5 bases. This CDR3 spans 15 amino acids. Per germline, CDR1 MNHEY and CDR2 SVGAGI. The CDR3 reads CASSYTSGSYDEQYF. The CDR3 coding sequence is TGTGCCAGCAGTTATACTAGCGGGAGCTACGACGAGCAGTACTTC.

This clonotype was seen repeatedly, ten times or more. This sequence joins TRBV29-1 and TRBJ2-1; TRBD2 might be the D (6 bases). Per germline, CDR1 SQVTM and CDR2 ANQGSEA. The CDR3 is made up of 13 amino acids. Deletions cut 5 bases from V and 2 bases from J, with 10 bases between. CDR3 DNA: TGCAGCGTTTCCCAGCGGGCCTACAATGAGCAGTTCTTC. As protein: CSVSQRAYNEQFF.

The chain recombines TRBV5-1 with TRBJ1-2, with D possibly matching TRBD1 (6 bases). Germline CDR1 and CDR2: SGHRS and YFSETQ. This CDR3 comprises 14 residues. V gave up 4 bases and J gave up 8 bases, with 18 bases separating them. The CDR3, as DNA: TGCGCCAGCAGCCCGCAGGGGAGTGCTGAGGGCTACACCTTC. This sequence encodes CASSPQGSAEGYTF. The complete variable domain, with remaining parts taken from reference TRBV5-1 and TRBJ1-2, reads KAGVTQTPRYLIKTRGQQVTLSCSPISGHRSVSWYQQTPGQGLQFLFEYFSETQRNKGNFPGRFSGRQFSNSRSEMNVSTLELGDSALYLCASSPQGSAEGYTFGSGTRLTVV.

J is TRBJ1-3 and V is TRBV7-2; D unclear. This CDR3 spans 16 amino acids. Per the germline V gene, CDR1 is SGHTA and CDR2 is FQGNSA. Trimming left V 1 base short and J 0 bases short, with 10 bases between. CDR3 nucleotide sequence: TGTGCCAGCAGCTTAGAAGCCGGATCCTCTGGAAACACCATATATTTT. Protein: CASSLEAGSSGNTIYF. Drawing the rest from reference TRBV7-2 and TRBJ1-3, the complete variable domain is GAGVSQSPSNKVTEKGKDVELRCDPISGHTALYWYRQSLGQGLEFLIYFQGNSAPDKSGLPSDRFSAERTGGSVSTLTIQRTQQEDSAVYLCASSLEAGSSGNTIYFGEGSWLTVV.

V gene TRBV14 combines with J gene TRBJ2-1; maybe TRBD2 (5 bases). The CDR3 consists of 15 residues. Germline V gene data show CDR1 as SGHDN and CDR2 as FVKESK. V gave up 0 bases and J gave up 7 bases, with 13 bases separating them. CDR3 DNA: TGTGCCAGCAGCCAAGAAACACTTCGGGGAAATGAGCAGTTCTTC. Translation: CASSQETLRGNEQFF.

In its sample, this clonotype was seen a few times. CDR3 bases: TGCGCCAGCAGCCAAAGTGGGGGTCGCGAGGTAGAGACCCAGTACTTC. Translation gives CASSQSGGREVETQYF. This sequence joins TRBV4-1 and TRBJ2-5; D tentatively fits TRBD1 or TRBD2 (5 bases each). Germline values: CDR1 MGHRA, CDR2 YSYEKL. This CDR3 is 16 amino acids long. The germline V and J ends were trimmed by 2 bases and 4 bases, with 17 bases remaining between them.

In this sample, this clonotype turned up once. The chain couples TRBV5-5 to TRBJ1-1; TRBD1 might be the D (5 bases). The V gene's germline CDR1 is SGHKS and CDR2 YYEKEE (reference sequence). V gave up 4 bases and J gave up 2 bases, with 12 bases separating them. The CDR3 loop spans 14 amino acids. The CDR3 DNA is TGTGCCAGCAGCGGGTTTGACAGAAACACTGAAGCTTTCTTT. Amino acids: CASSGFDRNTEAFF.

This clonotype was picked up many times. This chain links TRBV12-3 or TRBV12-4 with TRBJ2-3; the match to TRBD2 covers 10 bases. The V segment lost 10 bases and the J segment 0 bases; nucleotides outside the gene matches: 7. The CDR3 runs to 15 residues. CDR3 sequence reads: CAIISGGTSTDTQYF. The CDR3 DNA reads TGTGCCATCATTAGCGGGGGGACTAGCACAGATACGCAGTATTTT.

The chain employs TRBV5-1 and TRBJ1-1; TRBD1 aligns across 11 bases. Trimming removed 3 bases from V and 8 bases from J; junction bases left unmatched: 3. From germline, CDR1 is SGHRS and CDR2 YFSETQ. The CDR3 totals 13 residues. CDR3 nucleotide sequence: TGCGCCAGCAGCTCGGACAGGGGGCGGGAAGCTTTCTTT. It encodes CASSSDRGREAFF. Full variable domain (missing parts from reference TRBV5-1 and TRBJ1-1): KAGVTQTPRYLIKTRGQQVTLSCSPISGHRSVSWYQQTPGQGLQFLFEYFSETQRNKGNFPGRFSGRQFSNSRSEMNVSTLELGDSALYLCASSSDRGREAFFGQGTRLTVV.

The rearrangement joins TRBV20-1 to TRBJ2-1; D is uncertain. The CDR3 is 14 residues long. V lost 0 bases and J 5 bases, leaving 11 bases between the germline ends. Germline CDR1 reads DFQATT; CDR2 reads SNEGSKA (reference sequence). CDR3 nucleotides: TGCAGTGCTAGAGATTTCAGGTACAACAATGAGCAGTTCTTC. Protein: CSARDFRYNNEQFF.

This clonotype was counted between two and nine times. This chain uses TRBV6-2 or TRBV6-3 with TRBJ2-4; 9 bases line up with TRBD2. Near its end, the DNA agrees better with TRBJ2-7, so the J call may be wrong. From germline, CDR1 is MNHEY and CDR2 SVGEGT. CDR3 size: 17 residues. As DNA, the CDR3 is TGTGCCAGCGGAAGGTTCGGCGGGAGGGCTACGCCCCACGAGCAGTACTTC. Encoded protein: CASGRFGGRATPHEQYF.

This clonotype showed up just a few times. The chain uses TRBV6-1 and TRBJ2-7; D might be TRBD1 (6 bases). V lost 2 bases and J 5 bases, leaving 19 bases between the germline ends. In germline, CDR1 is MNHNS, CDR2 SASEGT. The CDR3 is made up of 16 amino acids. The CDR3 nucleotides are TGTGCCAGCAGTGAAACGGTTGGGGGCTGGGGAAACGAGCAGTACTTC. As protein: CASSETVGGWGNEQYF.

A few counts support this clonotype. The junction does not match germline at one end; this may be a read error. This chain joins TRBV20-1 and TRBJ2-3; 11 bases match TRBD2. Germline V gene lookup returns CDR1 DFQATT and CDR2 SNEGSKA (reference sequence). This CDR3 contains 15 residues. CDR3 amino acids: CSASKTSGIGDTRYF. The CDR3 DNA follows: TGCAGTGCTAGCAAGACTAGCGGGATCGGTGATACGCGGTATTTT.

The chain uses TRBV29-1 and TRBJ1-2, with a possible D match to TRBD1 (5 bases). Germline V gene data show CDR1 as SQVTM and CDR2 as ANQGSEA. The CDR3 is 12 amino acids. V was pared by 4 bases and J by 8 bases, with 14 bases between. Here the CDR3 reads CSVGGPTGGYTF. The CDR3 bases are TGCAGCGTTGGGGGCCCTACCGGGGGCTACACCTTC.

This rearrangement joins TRBV5-4 to TRBJ2-3; D possibly corresponds to TRBD2 (5 bases). Germline V gene data show CDR1 as SGHNT and CDR2 as YYREEE (reference sequence). The CDR3 covers 14 residues. Trimming took 6 bases from V and 2 from J, leaving 13 bases between them. The CDR3: CASKERPDTDTQYF. CDR3 DNA: TGTGCCAGCAAAGAGCGGCCAGACACAGATACGCAGTATTTT.

This clonotype was counted between two and nine times. DNA for the CDR3: TGTGCCACCAGTGACCGGACTAGCGGCTCCAATGAGCAGTTCTTC. This translates into CATSDRTSGSNEQFF. The chain recombines TRBV24-1 with TRBJ2-1; 10 bases line up with TRBD2. This CDR3 spans 15 amino acids. Germline V gene sequence: CDR1 KGHDR, CDR2 SFDVKD. The V gene end was trimmed by 4 bases and the J gene end by 6 bases; junction bases not matched to a gene: 5.

The chain recombines TRBV6-5 with TRBJ2-7; either TRBD1 or TRBD2 may supply D (5 bases each). The CDR3 totals 14 residues. The germline CDR1 and CDR2 sequences are MNHEY and SVGAGI. V gave up 2 bases and J gave up 5 bases, with 13 bases separating them. The CDR3 sequence is CASSYGGPPDEQYF. CDR3 nucleotides: TGTGCCAGCAGTTACGGGGGACCCCCAGACGAGCAGTACTTC.

The table lists this clonotype with many counts. The chain combines TRBV28 with TRBJ2-6; the D gene is possibly TRBD1 (5 bases). The germline V gene encodes CDR1 MDHEN and CDR2 SYDVKM. The V end lost 2 bases, the J end lost 8 bases, and 7 bases lay between the germline ends. This CDR3 is 13 amino acids long. CDR3 coding DNA: TGTGCCAGCAGTTTAGACAGTTCCAACGTCCTGACTTTC. Amino acids: CASSLDSSNVLTF.

Of note for this clonotype: A much larger clone differs by one base, so this may be a read error. V is TRBV5-1 and J is TRBJ2-3, with D unresolved. This CDR3 comprises 15 residues. Germline values: CDR1 SGHRS, CDR2 YFSETQ. Between the trimmed V and J ends, which lost 0 bases and 4 bases, there was a span of 12 bases. CDR3 amino acids: CASSLEQQSADTQYF. The CDR3, as DNA: TGCGCCAGCAGCTTGGAACAGCAGAGCGCAGATACGCAGTATTTT.

As regards this clonotype: A read error may explain this, as a much larger clone is one base away. J is TRBJ2-3 and V is TRBV4-3; D is ambiguous. Per germline, CDR1 LGHNA and CDR2 YSLEER. The CDR3 loop spans 20 amino acids. The CDR3 is CASCQDLWDESNSSTDTQYF. The CDR3 DNA reads TGCGCCAGCTGCCAAGATTTGTGGGATGAGAGTAACTCTAGCACAGATACGCAGTATTTT.

Comments on this clonotype: A much bigger clone sits one base away, suggesting this may be a read error. The chain couples TRBV6-2 or TRBV6-3 to TRBJ2-1; D is ambiguous. Germline loops: CDR1 MNHEY, CDR2 SVGEGT. Trimming shortened V by 4 bases and J by 8 bases, and 12 bases separated the two germline ends. The CDR3 covers 13 residues. CDR3 sequence (DNA): TGTGCCAGCAGTTCAAATGTAGGCTATGAGCAGTTCTTC. Residues: CASSSNVGYEQFF.

As regards this clonotype: One end of the junction varies from germline; a read error may be responsible. This rearrangement joins TRBV7-2 to TRBJ2-6, with D possibly being TRBD2 (5 bases). The germline CDR1 and CDR2 sequences are SGHTA and FQGNSA. The CDR3 consists of 16 residues. DNA of the CDR3: TGTGCCGGCAGCTTAGGACCGAGCTTGAGGGCCAACGCCCTGACTTTC. Amino acid sequence: CAGSLGPSLRANALTF. The full variable domain, its missing parts supplied by reference TRBV7-2 and TRBJ2-6, is GAGVSQSPSNKVTEKGKDVELRCDPISGHTALYWYRQSLGQGLEFLIYFQGNSAPDKSGLPSDRFSAERTGGSVSTLTIQRTQQEDSAVYLCAGSLGPSLRANALTFGAGSRLTVL.

This clonotype was counted a few times. The CDR3 is CASTPVWGTSPLHF. Here the CDR3 DNA reads TGTGCCAGCACCCCCGTCTGGGGGACTTCACCCCTCCACTTT. This chain connects TRBV12-3 or TRBV12-4 to TRBJ1-6; possibly TRBD1 for D (5 bases). V was trimmed by 7 bases and J by 9 bases, leaving 16 bases between them. The CDR3 extends over 14 amino acids.